The next 26 T cell receptor beta chains were all read from a single sample in a study of naive and memory T cell subsets (dated by TCRdb to 2016 to 2017). Library preparation used UMI-ligation and nested PCR. These reads were obtained on an Illumina MiSeq. An equimolar mix of two oligonucleotides covering both TRBC1 and TRBC2 was used as the beta constant-region primer. The public reads were run again by TCRdb, first through fastp at Q25 and then through MiXCR, and only productive beta chains were kept. All rows with the same CDR3 protein become a single entry with the most common DNA and genes. The sample includes 130,000 to 150,000 distinct CDR3 sequences, with approximately 17% observed a single time. The ten largest clones add up to around 0.14% of the sample. Sequences were obtained from naive CD4+ T cells from blood. The sample's cell subset or site, from its label and the paper: naive T cells, CD45RA high CD27+. These receptors were taken from a human donor in good health.

The V call is TRBV2, the J call TRBJ2-2, with D possibly TRBD1 on 6 matching bases. Germline V gene data show CDR1 as SNHLY and CDR2 as FYNNEI. V dropped 0 bases and J dropped 7 bases, with 12 bases sitting between them. The CDR3 is made up of 15 amino acids. The CDR3 sequence: CASSEAFQGSGELFF. The CDR3 DNA is TGTGCCAGCAGTGAAGCTTTTCAGGGGAGCGGGGAGCTGTTTTTT. Full variable domain (remainder filled in from reference TRBV2 and TRBJ2-2): EPEVTQTPSHQVTQMGQEVILRCVPISNHLYFYWYRQILGQKVEFLVSFYNNEISEKSEIFDDQFSVERPDGSNFTLKIRSTKLEDSAMYFCASSEAFQGSGELFFGEGSRLTVL.

The CDR3 bases are TGTGCCAGCAGTTTATGGACTAGCGGGATCGGGGGCAATGAGCAGTTCTTC. Protein sequence: CASSLWTSGIGGNEQFF. The chain joins TRBV28 to TRBJ2-1, with TRBD2 matching over 11 bases. The CDR3 runs 17 residues. J lost 6 bases, V lost 0 bases, and 7 bases had no gene match. Germline lookup yields CDR1 MDHEN and CDR2 SYDVKM.

This clonotype was seen many times. This chain connects TRBV3-1 to TRBJ2-1; D remains unclear. Trimming shortened V by 5 bases and J by 7 bases, and 9 bases separated the two germline ends. The CDR3 covers 12 residues. The germline gives CDR1 LGHDT, CDR2 YNNKEL (reference sequence). The CDR3 DNA reads TGTGCCAGCAGCGAGAATATGAATGAGCAGTTCTTC. Protein: CASSENMNEQFF.

The chain joins TRBV27 to TRBJ1-1; 8 positions agree with TRBD1. The CDR3 sequence is 12 residues long. Germline lookup yields CDR1 MNHEY and CDR2 SMNVEV (reference sequence). V lost 8 bases to trimming and J lost 3 bases; unmatched junction nucleotides: 2. CDR3 sequence reads: CASRTGYTEAFF. CDR3 nucleotide sequence: TGTGCCAGCCGGACAGGGTACACTGAAGCTTTCTTT.

The CDR3 loop reads CASSLSGQGYYGYTF. The CDR3 DNA follows: TGTGCCAGCAGCTTATCGGGACAGGGATACTATGGCTACACCTTC. The chain employs TRBV7-9 and TRBJ1-2; 9 bases map to TRBD1. The V and J ends lost 2 bases and 3 bases, in that order; junction bases with no gene match: 4. The CDR3 loop spans 15 amino acids. Per germline, CDR1 SEHNR and CDR2 FQNEAQ (reference sequence).

This chain links TRBV10-3 with TRBJ2-5; 11 positions match TRBD2. The germline V gene encodes CDR1 ENHRY and CDR2 SYGVKD. J lost 5 bases, V lost 3 bases, and 5 bases had no gene match. There are 15 residues in the CDR3. In nucleotides, the CDR3 is TGTGCCATCAGTGATAGCGGGAGGGCCCACGAGACCCAGTACTTC. It codes for CAISDSGRAHETQYF.

This clonotype was observed many times. The chain recombines TRBV14 with TRBJ2-7; maybe TRBD2 (6 bases). With 3 bases removed from V and 6 bases from J, the gap between germline ends came to 15 bases. This CDR3 spans 14 amino acids. Germline V gene data show CDR1 as SGHDN and CDR2 as FVKESK. The CDR3 bases are TGTGCCAGCAGCCAGATCCCGACTAGATCCGAGCAGTACTTC. Translating gives CASSQIPTRSEQYF.

This clonotype was picked up a small number of times. CDR3 sequence (DNA): TGTGCCAGCAGCCCCTTCCAGACCCGCACTGAAGCTTTCTTT. It is translated as CASSPFQTRTEAFF. This chain connects TRBV3-1 to TRBJ1-1; D remains ambiguous. The CDR3 is made up of 14 amino acids. Germline V lookup: CDR1 LGHDT, CDR2 YNNKEL (reference sequence). V was cut by 4 bases and J by 4 bases, with 13 bases left in between.

The chain employs TRBV7-8 and TRBJ2-7; D might be TRBD2 (6 bases). V was shortened by 5 bases and J by 4 bases, with 15 bases between the two germline ends. The length of the CDR3 is 14 residues. Germline assignment: CDR1 SGHVS and CDR2 FQNEAQ. CDR3 DNA: TGTGCCAGCAGCCTCCGGGACTCGGCGTACGAGCAGTACTTC. Protein sequence: CASSLRDSAYEQYF.

The rearrangement links TRBV29-1 to TRBJ2-7, with D unresolved. The germline gives CDR1 SQVTM, CDR2 ANQGSEA. V lost 4 bases and J 4 bases, leaving 14 bases between the germline ends. This CDR3 spans 13 amino acids. This chain's CDR3 is CSVVHSQFYEQYF. In nucleotides, the CDR3 is TGCAGCGTTGTACATTCACAATTTTACGAGCAGTACTTC.

This clonotype was detected a few times. The genes are TRBV6-2 or TRBV6-3 and TRBJ1-6; 8 bases line up with TRBD1. This CDR3 has 15 amino acids. Looked up from germline, CDR1 is MNHEY and CDR2 is SVGEGT. Trimming at V came to 6 bases and at J to 8 bases, leaving 9 bases not matched to a gene. The chain's CDR3 is CASRRMDREDSPLHF. Written as DNA, the CDR3 is TGTGCCAGCAGGAGGATGGACAGGGAAGATTCACCCCTCCACTTT.

Comments on this clonotype: One end of the junction varies from germline; a read error may be responsible. The chain joins TRBV5-1 to TRBJ2-7; TRBD1 aligns across 7 bases. Germline values: CDR1 SGHRS, CDR2 YFSETQ. CDR3 size: 12 residues. CDR3 residues: CASSLEGTELFF. As DNA, the CDR3 is TGCGCCAGCAGCTTGGAGGGGACAGAACTTTTCTTC.

This chain links TRBV4-1 with TRBJ2-1, with D perhaps matching TRBD1 (5 bases). V dropped 4 bases and J dropped 2 bases, with 12 bases sitting between them. The CDR3 consists of 15 residues. Germline CDR1 is MGHRA and CDR2 is YSYEKL. CDR3 DNA sequence: TGCGCCAGCAGCCTGGGGCGAGGTCCCTACAATGAGCAGTTCTTC. As protein: CASSLGRGPYNEQFF.

The V gene is TRBV12-5, the J gene TRBJ2-7; D is possibly TRBD2 (6 bases). V was cut by 1 base and J by 3 bases, with 22 bases left in between. This CDR3 has 18 residues. Germline V gene data show CDR1 as LGHNT and CDR2 as FRNRAP. The DNA of the CDR3 is TGTGCTAGTGGTTTGGATAGCCCCAGGGCGGGGAGAAACTACGAGCAGTACTTC. Translated, it gives CASGLDSPRAGRNYEQYF.

This rearrangement joins TRBV20-1 to TRBJ2-2; a weak D match, TRBD2 (5 bases). The CDR3 loop spans 15 amino acids. Between the trimmed V and J ends, which lost 3 bases and 3 bases, there was a span of 14 bases. Germline loops: CDR1 DFQATT, CDR2 SNEGSKA (reference sequence). The CDR3 spells CSARVPFSDTGELFF. The CDR3 nucleotides read TGCAGTGCTAGGGTTCCCTTTAGCGACACCGGGGAGCTGTTTTTT.

The chain couples TRBV28 to TRBJ2-7; D perhaps matches TRBD1 (6 bases). This CDR3 is 13 amino acids long. CDR1 and CDR2 from the germline V gene are MDHEN and SYDVKM. Deletions cut 10 bases from V and 2 bases from J, with 15 bases between. The CDR3 region is CATSRTETYEQYF. For the CDR3, the DNA is TGTGCCACATCCCGGACAGAAACCTACGAGCAGTACTTC. Supplemented by reference TRBV28 and TRBJ2-7, the full variable domain reads DVKVTQSSRYLVKRTGEKVFLECVQDMDHENMFWYRQDPGLGLRLIYFSYDVKMKEKGDIPEGYSVSREKKERFSLILESASTNQTSMYLCATSRTETYEQYFGPGTRLTVT.

The chain links TRBV2 to TRBJ2-1; D remains unclear. V was shortened by 3 bases and J by 5 bases, with 8 bases between the two germline ends. CDR3 size: 13 residues. Germline V lookup: CDR1 SNHLY, CDR2 FYNNEI. The chain's CDR3 is CASSERLHNEQFF. CDR3 DNA sequence: TGTGCCAGCAGTGAGCGGCTTCACAATGAGCAGTTCTTC.

This clonotype occurred a few times. The chain has TRBV19 and TRBJ2-1; 10 nucleotides line up with TRBD2. The junction had 3 bases not matched to a gene; V was cut back by 8 bases and J by 5 bases. The CDR3 contains 13 residues. CDR1 LNHDA and CDR2 SQIVND come from the germline V gene (reference sequence). CDR3 sequence reads: CASRTSGNNEQFF. For the CDR3, the DNA is TGTGCCAGTCGGACTAGCGGAAACAATGAGCAGTTCTTC. Full variable domain (remainder filled in from reference TRBV19 and TRBJ2-1): DGGITQSPKYLFRKEGQNVTLSCEQNLNHDAMYWYRQDPGQGLRLIYYSQIVNDFQKGDIAEGYSVSREKKESFPLTVTSAQKNPTAFYLCASRTSGNNEQFFGPGTRLTVL.

Only a few counts were recorded for this clonotype. V and J are TRBV7-2 and TRBJ1-2; D perhaps matches TRBD1 (6 bases). The V end lost 2 bases, the J end lost 7 bases, and 23 bases lay between the germline ends. Germline V CDR1 and CDR2: SGHTA, FQGNSA. The CDR3 runs 17 residues. The CDR3 DNA follows: TGTGCCAGCAGCTTATCTTTCTGGGGGCGCCTCTTTTCTGGCTACACCTTC. This encodes CASSLSFWGRLFSGYTF.

The V gene is TRBV30, the J gene TRBJ1-1, with TRBD1 identical over 8 bases. The germline CDR1 and CDR2 sequences are GTSNPN and SVGIG (reference sequence). The CDR3 has 16 residues. V was pared by 5 bases and J by 6 bases, with 17 bases of the junction left unmatched. CDR3 nucleotides: TGTGCCTGGTCTCGAGCGGGACAGGTCGGGGTCCCTGAAGCTTTCTTT. Protein: CAWSRAGQVGVPEAFF.

This clonotype was found once. The V call is TRBV7-9, the J call TRBJ2-1; maybe TRBD1 (7 bases). The V end lost 6 bases, the J end lost 1 base, and 10 bases lay between the germline ends. CDR1 and CDR2 (germline): SEHNR, FQNEAQ (reference sequence). This CDR3 region has 14 residues. The CDR3 is CASSSGGSYNEQFF. CDR3 sequence (DNA): TGTGCCAGCAGTTCAGGGGGGTCCTACAATGAGCAGTTCTTC.

This clonotype was detected a few times. The chain has TRBV20-1 and TRBJ2-3; 9 positions match TRBD2. The trim removed 3 bases at V and 4 bases at J, leaving 8 bases unmatched. The length of the CDR3 is 15 residues. Looked up from germline, CDR1 is DFQATT and CDR2 is SNEGSKA (reference sequence). CDR3 protein: CSASPSGRPPDTQYF. The CDR3 DNA sequence: TGCAGTGCTAGTCCCAGCGGGAGGCCCCCAGATACGCAGTATTTT.

This clonotype was observed a few times. V gene TRBV7-2 combines with J gene TRBJ2-1, with 11 bases aligning to TRBD2. V gave up 5 bases and J gave up 7 bases; unmatched junction bases: 10. The CDR3 has 16 amino acids. Germline-derived CDR1 and CDR2 are SGHTA and FQGNSA. In DNA form, the CDR3 reads TGTGCCAGCAGCCCCCGGTTAGTAGCGGGGGGGAATGAGCAGTTCTTC. The encoded protein is CASSPRLVAGGNEQFF.

This clonotype was detected a few times. The chain couples TRBV11-2 to TRBJ2-7; a possible D gene is TRBD1 (5 bases). The V end was cut by 5 bases, the J end by 3 bases, with 8 bases between. From germline, CDR1 is SGHAT and CDR2 FQNNGV. CDR3 length equals 12 residues. CDR3 amino acids: CASSRQYYEQYF. Here the CDR3 DNA reads TGTGCCAGCAGCCGACAGTACTACGAGCAGTACTTC.

This clonotype was found many times. The rearrangement uses TRBV7-9 and TRBJ2-1, with 11 bases that match TRBD2. CDR3 length equals 15 residues. J was trimmed by 2 bases and V by 5 bases; bases with no gene match: 2. CDR1 and CDR2 (germline): SEHNR, FQNEAQ (reference sequence). CDR3 in amino acids: CASSTLAGAYNEQFF. The CDR3 DNA reads as TGTGCCAGCAGCACACTAGCGGGAGCCTACAATGAGCAGTTCTTC.

V and J are TRBV5-1 and TRBJ1-1; D unclear. CDR1 and CDR2 (germline): SGHRS, YFSETQ. This CDR3 has 14 amino acids. Trimming shortened V by 6 bases and J by 1 base, and 13 bases separated the two germline ends. The CDR3 spells CASKRTGQNTEAFF. CDR3 sequence (DNA): TGCGCCAGCAAACGCACCGGGCAGAACACTGAAGCTTTCTTT.